This T cell receptor beta chain was profiled in a study of early T cells in non-severe SARS-CoV-2 infection. Looking at the study overall: Bulk RNA isolated from unsorted whole blood underwent sequencing; chains were not paired.

This clonotype was seen many times. Researchers tagged individual cDNA molecules with unique molecular identifiers. MiXCR, applied by TCRdb to the 5' RACE reads, yields one record per CDR3 protein. Seen here are tens of thousands of distinct CDR3 sequences, 9.5% to 15% observed once, and the top ten hold 1.1%. Trimming left V 6 bases short and J 8 bases short, with 19 bases between. This CDR3 has 15 residues. CDR1 SGHTA and CDR2 FQGNSA come from the germline V gene. The chain links TRBV7-2 to TRBJ2-2; D not resolved. This sequence was found in an adult who was a healthcare worker with PCR-confirmed SARS-CoV-2 infection or an uninfected control (not recorded which). Source material: whole blood. The CDR3 DNA follows: TGTGCCAGCAGGTCGATGGCAGGTTCGAGTGGGGAGCTGTTTTTT. Protein product: CASRSMAGSSGELFF.